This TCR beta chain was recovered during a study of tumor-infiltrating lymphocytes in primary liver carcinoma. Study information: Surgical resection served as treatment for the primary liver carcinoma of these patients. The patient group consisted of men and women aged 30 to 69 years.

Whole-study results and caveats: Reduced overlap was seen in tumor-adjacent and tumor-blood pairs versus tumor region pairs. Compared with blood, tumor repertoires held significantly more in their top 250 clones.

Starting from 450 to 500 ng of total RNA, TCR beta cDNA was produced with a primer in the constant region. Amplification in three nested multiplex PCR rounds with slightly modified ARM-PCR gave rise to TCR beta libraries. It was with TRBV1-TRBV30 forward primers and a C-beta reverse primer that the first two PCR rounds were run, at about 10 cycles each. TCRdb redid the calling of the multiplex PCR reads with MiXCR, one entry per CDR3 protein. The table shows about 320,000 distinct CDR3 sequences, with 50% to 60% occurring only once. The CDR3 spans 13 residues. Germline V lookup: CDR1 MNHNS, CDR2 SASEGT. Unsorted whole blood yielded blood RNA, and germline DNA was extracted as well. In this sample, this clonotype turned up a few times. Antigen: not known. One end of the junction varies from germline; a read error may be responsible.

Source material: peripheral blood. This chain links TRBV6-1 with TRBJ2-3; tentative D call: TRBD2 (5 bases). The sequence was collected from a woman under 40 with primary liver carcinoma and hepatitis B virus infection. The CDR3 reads CASSEARRATLHF. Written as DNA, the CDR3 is TGTGCCAGCAGTGAAGCGCGGCGGGCCACGCTGCATTTT.